Listed below are T cell receptor beta chains from one sample, sequenced in a study of regulatory T cells in long-lasting Graves disease. TCRdb processed the multiplex PCR reads anew with MiXCR; each CDR3 protein has one entry. The data hold 300,000 to 400,000 distinct CDR3 sequences, with about a sixth observed a single time. This sample also belongs to another study, concerning T cells in Graves' hyperthyroidism and ophthalmopathy.

Specimen: peripheral blood mononuclear cells (PBMCs), collected at new diagnosis, from a patient treated with antithyroid drugs. The receptor set was obtained from a man aged 40-55 years with Graves disease. Each CDR3 is given with its conserved first and last residue. The D gene is left open where the match is weak. Clone size is stated in some rows and not others, as once, few, many or a class when expanded.

>TRBV10-1|TRBD2|TRBJ2-3|NA
TGCGCCAGCAGTGATGTTTTTCGGGGGGGGACAGATACGCAGTATTTT
CASSDVFRGGTDTQYF
>TRBV12-3/TRBV12-4|NA|TRBJ2-1|many
TGTGCCAGCAGTTTCGGAGGGGCCACCGCTCGTGGGCAGTTCTTC
CASSFGGATARGQFF
>TRBV5-5|NA|TRBJ2-7|NA
TGTGCCAGCAGCCCCCCTTACGGAGGGGGCTTCGAGCAGTACTTC
CASSPPYGGGFEQYF
>TRBV2|TRBD1|TRBJ1-4|many
TGTGCCAGCAGTGACACAGGGGGTCGTGAAAAACTGTTTTTT
CASSDTGGREKLFF
>TRBV10-3|TRBD1|TRBJ2-5|many
TGTGCCATCAGGCAACACGGGACAGGGGAGGCACGGGAGACCCAGTACTTC
CAIRQHGTGEARETQYF
>TRBV5-1|NA|TRBJ2-2|NA
TGCGCCAGCAGCGCGGTGACACCGAACACCGGGGAGCTGTTTTTT
CASSAVTPNTGELFF
>TRBV29-1|NA|TRBJ1-4|many
TGCAGCGTTGTGGGGCCGAATGAAAAACTGTTTTTT
CSVVGPNEKLFF
>TRBV24-1|TRBD1|TRBJ2-5|few
TGTGCCACCAGTGGGGTCCGGGACAGGGAAGAGACCCAGTACTTC
CATSGVRDREETQYF
>TRBV20-1|NA|TRBJ2-3|many
TGCAGTGCTATGGTTGCTAGCACAGATACGCAGTATTTT
CSAMVASTDTQYF
>TRBV15|NA|TRBJ1-1|many
TGTGCCACCAGCAGAGATTCCGGTCAAGGGACTGAAGCTTTCTTT
CATSRDSGQGTEAFF